The 27 T cell receptor beta chains presented below share a single source sample, sequenced in a study of human T cells and chemical hapten exposure. Time point of the sample: healthy volunteer bleed at 2 weeks. Whole blood, unfractionated, served as the material for total RNA extraction. TCRdb ran MiXCR on the RACE reads and lists one entry per CDR3 protein. This repertoire shows about 130,000 distinct CDR3 sequences, approximately 8.3% found once; its top ten account for around 1.7%. The sample taken for sequencing was whole blood. The receptors were gathered from a male donor in good health. Some clones in this sample may be carry-over from other donors' samples.

This clonotype turned up a few times. The chain couples TRBV7-2 to TRBJ2-3; D is perhaps TRBD2 (6 bases). Germline CDR1 reads SGHTA; CDR2 reads FQGNSA. The CDR3 length is 17 residues. V lost 5 bases, J lost 2 bases, and 20 bases lay in between. CDR3 in amino acids: CASSPGLGREDTDTQYF. CDR3 DNA: TGTGCCAGCAGCCCGGGGCTGGGCAGGGAGGACACAGATACGCAGTATTTT.

This clonotype was picked up a small number of times. The V call is TRBV10-3, the J call TRBJ2-7, with D unresolved. Looked up from germline, CDR1 is ENHRY and CDR2 is SYGVKD. The CDR3 consists of 13 residues. V was pared by 3 bases and J by 2 bases, with 8 bases between. The CDR3 DNA sequence: TGTGCCATCAGTGACAGCAGCCCCTACGAGCAGTACTTC. Its translation: CAISDSSPYEQYF.

Turning to this clonotype: A read error may explain this, as a much larger clone is one base away. The chain carries TRBV12-3 or TRBV12-4 and TRBJ1-1; D remains ambiguous. V was clipped by 10 bases and J by 3 bases, with 12 bases between them. The CDR3 totals 12 residues. The CDR3: CATRPTDTEAFF. The CDR3 coding sequence is TGTGCCACCCGACCGACGGACACTGAAGCTTTCTTT.

The V call is TRBV19, the J call TRBJ1-5; a weak D match, TRBD1 (6 bases). With 2 bases removed from V and 7 bases from J, the gap between germline ends came to 15 bases. Germline V gene sequence: CDR1 LNHDA, CDR2 SQIVND (reference sequence). The CDR3 is made up of 15 amino acids. The CDR3 coding sequence is TGTGCCAGTAGTATAATGGGGGCTCCGCGGCAGCCCCAGCATTTT. Its translation is CASSIMGAPRQPQHF.

On this clonotype: A much larger clone differs from this one at a single base, so this may be a read error. The chain couples TRBV20-1 to TRBJ2-1, with D possibly being TRBD2 (6 bases). Germline values: CDR1 DFQATT, CDR2 SNEGSKA (reference sequence). V gave up 3 bases and J gave up 5 bases, with 11 bases separating them. The CDR3 contains 13 residues. The CDR3 loop reads CSARVGLNNEQFF. Written as DNA, the CDR3 is TGCAGTGCTAGGGTCGGACTAAACAATGAGCAGTTCTTC.

Comment on this clonotype: An end of the junction differs from the germline gene, which may be a read error. The chain links TRBV16 to TRBJ2-5; D perhaps matches TRBD2 (5 bases). CDR1 and CDR2 from the germline V gene are KGHSY and FQNENV. The CDR3 contains 13 residues. CDR3 loop: CVSSRDRQETQYF. The CDR3 DNA sequence: TGTGTCAGCAGCCGGGATCGACAAGAGACCCAGTACTTC.

This clonotype was counted between two and nine times. The genes are TRBV28 and TRBJ2-1; 7 bases map to TRBD2. CDR3 size: 17 residues. Germline V gene data show CDR1 as MDHEN and CDR2 as SYDVKM. After removal of 2 bases from V and 5 bases from J, the junction contained 12 bases not matched to a gene. CDR3 bases: TGTGCCAGCAGTTTAATTTACATGATAGCGGGCCACAATGAGCAGTTCTTC. It encodes CASSLIYMIAGHNEQFF.

The chain links TRBV20-1 to TRBJ1-3, with D hard to call. Germline V gene lookup returns CDR1 DFQATT and CDR2 SNEGSKA (reference sequence). The CDR3 length is 12 residues. V lost 3 bases and J lost 2, with 5 bases in between. The DNA for the CDR3 is TGCAGTGCTAGTAGTACTGGAAACACCATATATTTT. It encodes CSASSTGNTIYF.

The J gene is TRBJ2-7, the V gene TRBV3-1; 9 nucleotides agree with TRBD2. The trim removed 4 bases at V and 5 bases at J, leaving 6 bases unmatched. CDR3 length: 14 residues. Germline V lookup: CDR1 LGHDT, CDR2 YNNKEL (reference sequence). CDR3 sequence (DNA): TGTGCCAGCAGCCCGAGCGGGAGGTCCGACGAGCAGTACTTC. Amino acids: CASSPSGRSDEQYF.

The V and J genes are TRBV6-6 and TRBJ2-1; D perhaps matches TRBD2 (7 bases). V lost 10 bases and J 7 bases, leaving 23 bases between the germline ends. CDR1 and CDR2 from the germline V gene are MNHNY and SVGAGI (reference sequence). The CDR3 length is 15 residues. CDR3 sequence: CATRGGSGAGNEQFF. In nucleotides, the CDR3 is TGTGCCACCCGCGGGGGTTCGGGGGCCGGGAATGAGCAGTTCTTC.

The genes are TRBV20-1 and TRBJ2-3; the match to TRBD2 covers 11 bases. The CDR3 consists of 17 residues. Germline V gives CDR1 DFQATT, CDR2 SNEGSKA (reference sequence). J lost 2 bases, V lost 0 bases, and 7 bases had no gene match. DNA of the CDR3: TGCAGTGCTAGAGATGACGGGACTAGCGGAATCACAGATACGCAGTATTTT. Residues: CSARDDGTSGITDTQYF.

The V call is TRBV9, the J call TRBJ2-6; either TRBD1 or TRBD2 may fit D (5 bases each). Looked up from germline, CDR1 is SGDLS and CDR2 is YYNGEE. CDR3 length: 16 residues. Trimming stripped 0 bases from V and 3 bases from J, with 10 bases between. This chain's CDR3 is CASSVGTGLGANVLTF. In DNA, the CDR3 is TGTGCCAGCAGCGTAGGCACGGGGCTTGGGGCCAACGTCCTGACTTTC.

The chain carries TRBV6-2 or TRBV6-3 and TRBJ2-1; 13 bases match TRBD2. The CDR3 is 15 residues long. V lost 5 bases to trimming and J lost 9 bases; unmatched junction nucleotides: 7. Germline CDR1 is MNHEY and CDR2 is SVGEGT. The CDR3 DNA reads as TGTGCCAGCAGTGGGACTAGCGGGGACAGTTTTGAGCAGTTCTTC. The encoded protein is CASSGTSGDSFEQFF.

The genes are TRBV5-1 and TRBJ2-2, with 7 bases identical to TRBD2. The junction had 4 bases not matched to a gene; V was cut back by 2 bases and J by 0 bases. The CDR3 runs to 16 residues. The germline V gene encodes CDR1 SGHRS and CDR2 YFSETQ. The CDR3 here is CASSFTSVSNTGELFF. DNA of the CDR3: TGCGCCAGCAGCTTCACTAGCGTCTCGAACACCGGGGAGCTGTTTTTT.

V and J are TRBV5-1 and TRBJ2-5; 8 nucleotides match TRBD2. Losses at the gene ends were 0 bases for V and 1 base for J; bases not matched to a gene: 8. CDR1 SGHRS and CDR2 YFSETQ come from the germline V gene. The CDR3 covers 17 residues. In nucleotides, the CDR3 is TGCGCCAGCAGCTTGGCGCTTAGCGGGACCTCCCAAGAGACCCAGTACTTC. Its protein product is CASSLALSGTSQETQYF. Using reference TRBV5-1 and TRBJ2-5 for the parts outside the CDR3, the full variable domain is KAGVTQTPRYLIKTRGQQVTLSCSPISGHRSVSWYQQTPGQGLQFLFEYFSETQRNKGNFPGRFSGRQFSNSRSEMNVSTLELGDSALYLCASSLALSGTSQETQYFGPGTRLLVL.

The sample holds many counts of this clonotype. The chain recombines TRBV25-1 with TRBJ2-2, with 7 bases matching TRBD2. The CDR3 loop spans 18 amino acids. The V gene's germline CDR1 is MGHDK and CDR2 SYGVNS. Losses at the gene ends were 0 bases for V and 0 bases for J; bases not matched to a gene: 7. CDR3 in DNA: TGTGCCAGCAGTGAATATGGACCTAGCGGCCCGAACACCGGGGAGCTGTTTTTT. It encodes CASSEYGPSGPNTGELFF.

This clonotype was seen more than once but under ten times. The genes are TRBV20-1 and TRBJ2-5, with 7 bases matching TRBD2. Trimming took 0 bases from V and 5 from J; bases not matched to a gene: 9. Germline V gene sequence: CDR1 DFQATT, CDR2 SNEGSKA (reference sequence). The CDR3 totals 15 residues. The CDR3 sequence: CSARDGGRAMETQYF. CDR3 coding DNA: TGCAGTGCTAGAGATGGAGGGAGGGCCATGGAGACCCAGTACTTC.

The sample holds a few counts of this clonotype. The CDR3 reads CASTATGVGYGYTF. The CDR3 nucleotides are TGTGCCAGTACCGCGACAGGGGTCGGCTATGGCTACACCTTC. The chain uses TRBV19 and TRBJ1-2; 8 bases align to TRBD1. The CDR3 totals 14 residues. V dropped 7 bases and J dropped 4; count of bases not matched to a gene: 8. Germline values: CDR1 LNHDA, CDR2 SQIVND (reference sequence).

The V gene is TRBV6-2 or TRBV6-3, the J gene TRBJ2-1, with 8 bases matching TRBD1. Germline assignment: CDR1 MNHEY and CDR2 SVGEGT. The length of the CDR3 is 19 residues. The V segment lost 4 bases and the J segment 2 bases; nucleotides outside the gene matches: 16. The CDR3 sequence is CASSSTGDLRDSPYNEQFF. The CDR3 DNA reads as TGTGCCAGCAGTTCGACAGGGGACCTACGGGATTCACCCTACAATGAGCAGTTCTTC.

The chain couples TRBV28 to TRBJ2-7; D ambiguous. Trimming took 5 bases from V and 5 from J, leaving 4 bases between them. CDR1 and CDR2 (germline): MDHEN, SYDVKM. This CDR3 is 10 amino acids long. The CDR3 sequence: CASSVNEQYF. The CDR3 nucleotides read TGTGCCAGCAGTGTTAACGAGCAGTACTTC.

The V gene is TRBV7-2, the J gene TRBJ2-3; 9 nucleotides align to TRBD2. Unmatched junction bases numbered 18, after V lost 5 bases and J lost 6 bases. Looked up from germline, CDR1 is SGHTA and CDR2 is FQGNSA. There are 18 residues in the CDR3. The CDR3 is CASSPVAGQLAGGDTQYF. The CDR3 bases are TGTGCCAGCAGCCCCGTTGCGGGACAGCTGGCGGGAGGGGATACGCAGTATTTT.

This clonotype was detected ten times or more. The chain joins TRBV6-4 to TRBJ2-1; no clear D. Germline V gene data show CDR1 as MRHNA and CDR2 as SNTAGT. CDR3 size: 13 residues. V gave up 0 bases and J gave up 5 bases, with 5 bases separating them. Written as DNA, the CDR3 is TGTGCCAGCAGTGACTCAGAACACAATGAGCAGTTCTTC. It yields the protein CASSDSEHNEQFF.

The chain has TRBV5-1 and TRBJ1-1; D unclear. V was clipped by 3 bases and J by 1 base, with 10 bases between them. This CDR3 has 14 amino acids. Germline CDR1 reads SGHRS; CDR2 reads YFSETQ. For the CDR3, the DNA is TGCGCCAGCAGCTCAGGTATTACGAACACTGAAGCTTTCTTT. It yields the protein CASSSGITNTEAFF.

There are many counts of this clonotype. The gene calls are TRBV23-1 and TRBJ2-1; D might be TRBD1 or TRBD2, each matching 5 bases. TRBV23-1 is placed among ORFs of uncertain function. This CDR3 comprises 19 residues. V dropped 3 bases and J dropped 1 base, with 22 bases sitting between them. The CDR3 reads CASSHWVIWGRSSYNEQFF. In DNA, the CDR3 is TGCGCCAGCAGTCACTGGGTGATTTGGGGACGATCGTCCTACAATGAGCAGTTCTTC.

This clonotype was picked up a small number of times. V and J are TRBV20-1 and TRBJ2-7, with 11 bases matching TRBD2. The CDR3 sequence is 15 residues long. With V trimmed by 3 bases and J by 3 bases, 7 bases remained unmatched. The germline gives CDR1 DFQATT, CDR2 SNEGSKA (reference sequence). The CDR3 sequence: CSAREGLAAYYEQYF. In DNA, the CDR3 is TGCAGTGCTAGGGAGGGACTAGCGGCCTACTACGAGCAGTACTTC.

This chain uses TRBV4-1 with TRBJ1-4; no reliable D call. Germline V gene sequence: CDR1 MGHRA, CDR2 YSYEKL. The CDR3 has 12 amino acids. Trimming took off 4 bases at V and 13 bases at J, with 13 bases between the two ends. The CDR3 reads CASSRDPGGLFF. CDR3 DNA sequence: TGCGCCAGCAGCCGAGACCCTGGTGGACTGTTTTTT.

Ten or more counts support this clonotype. The chain is built from TRBV12-3 or TRBV12-4 and TRBJ1-5; the D is unclear. V was trimmed by 2 bases and J by 1 base, leaving 9 bases between them. CDR3 length equals 15 residues. The CDR3 protein is CASSLSDGSNQPQHF. The DNA of the CDR3 is TGTGCCAGCAGTTTAAGCGACGGCAGCAATCAGCCCCAGCATTTT.